This T cell receptor (beta chain) is from a study of radiation and T cells in renal cell carcinoma. Study-wide results and limits: Top tumor clonotypes rose in blood 2 weeks post-radiation, then contracted. Without pretreatment biopsies, baseline tumor clonotype presence was undetermined.

Generated by immunoSEQ multiplex PCR, the TCRdb table keeps only in-frame clones and is missing some. The table has about 130,000 clones, approximately 78% seen once. The CDR3 is made up of 16 amino acids. Germline CDR1 MDHEN, CDR2 SYDVKM. V gave up 6 bases and J gave up 6 bases, with 21 bases separating them. Worth noting for this clone: The antigen remains undetermined.

Time point here: blood 2 weeks post-SBRT. The sample's treatment: 15 Gy SBRT to primary tumor, nephrectomy 4 weeks later. This chain uses TRBV28 with TRBJ1-3, with D unclear. The receptor comes from a woman aged 55-69 years with renal cell carcinoma. Here the sequenced sample was blood, taken from a patient whose treatment included radiotherapy and nephrectomy. CDR3 protein: CASRALKPTSLNTIYF. CDR3 sequence (DNA): TGTGCCAGCAGGGCCTTAAAGCCTACCAGCTTAAACACCATATATTTT. Variable domain in full (rest from reference TRBV28 and TRBJ1-3): DVKVTQSSRYLVKRTGEKVFLECVQDMDHENMFWYRQDPGLGLRLIYFSYDVKMKEKGDIPEGYSVSREKKERFSLILESASTNQTSMYLCASRALKPTSLNTIYFGEGSWLTVV.